A selection of T cell receptor beta chains follows, all from one sample in a study of STAT5B mutations in CD4+ large granular lymphocyte leukemia. Method: immunoSEQ multiplex PCR; TCRdb's copy keeps in-frame clones and lacks some. This table has about 32,000 clones, approximately 72% appearing once. Material for sequencing was CD4+ T cells from blood buffy coats. The receptors stem from a human donor in good health. The CDR3 runs from the conserved cysteine through the conserved F or W. D genes are given only for firm matches. Where a row states a size, it is once, few, many or the class of an expanded clone; other rows omit it.

size,D,V,J,CDR3,DNA
NA,TRBD2,TRBV7-9,TRBJ2-5,CASSLTSGLAGPQETQYF,TGTGCCAGCAGCTTAACCTCAGGACTAGCGGGGCCCCAAGAGACCCAGTACTTC
NA,TRBD2,TRBV5-1,TRBJ2-7,CASSFGGAEQYF,TGCGCCAGCAGCTTCGGGGGGGCCGAGCAGTACTTC
once,TRBD1,TRBV19,TRBJ1-3,CASTIGQGGNTIYF,TGTGCCAGTACCATTGGACAGGGAGGAAACACCATATATTTT
NA,NA,TRBV28,TRBJ2-1,CASSFSRGLQFF,TGTGCCAGCAGTTTTTCCAGGGGCCTGCAGTTCTTC
NA,NA,TRBV5-1,TRBJ2-3,CASSPESTSTDTQYF,TGCGCCAGCAGCCCCGAGTCCACTAGCACAGATACGCAGTATTTT
NA,NA,TRBV9,TRBJ2-3,CASSVGNTQYF,TGTGCCAGCAGCGTCGGAAATACGCAGTATTTT
NA,NA,TRBV4-1,TRBJ2-1,CASSQASGPLRDEQFF,TGCGCCAGCAGCCAAGCCTCAGGTCCCCTTCGCGATGAGCAGTTCTTC
NA,NA,TRBV4-2,TRBJ1-2,CASSQGEGGVDYGYTF,TGTGCCAGCAGCCAGGGGGAGGGGGGCGTCGACTATGGCTACACCTTC
NA,TRBD2,TRBV6-6,TRBJ2-2,CASERGANTGELFF,TGTGCCAGCGAGCGGGGGGCGAACACCGGGGAGCTGTTTTTT
NA,NA,TRBV5-1,TRBJ1-2,CASRPVQGGYGYTF,TGCGCCAGCAGGCCTGTCCAGGGAGGATATGGCTACACCTTC
NA,TRBD2,TRBV5-4,TRBJ2-7,CASSLDGGASYEQYF,TGTGCCAGCAGCTTGGACGGGGGGGCAAGCTACGAGCAGTACTTC
NA,NA,TRBV6-5,TRBJ2-5,CASSYSLEGVRETQYF,TGTGCCAGCAGTTACTCTTTAGAGGGGGTACGGGAGACCCAGTACTTC
NA,TRBD2,TRBV29-1,TRBJ2-5,CSVEDAGLAQETQYF,TGCAGCGTTGAAGACGCCGGACTAGCCCAAGAGACCCAGTACTTC
NA,TRBD1,TRBV6-5,TRBJ1-2,CASSRTGGMVYGYTF,TGTGCCAGCAGTCGGACAGGGGGCATGGTCTATGGCTACACCTTC
NA,TRBD2,TRBV6-1,TRBJ2-2,CASSERPGGATGELFF,TGTGCCAGCAGTGAACGGCCGGGAGGGGCCACCGGGGAGCTGTTTTTT
NA,NA,TRBV27,TRBJ1-4,CASRGGYWEKLFF,TGTGCCAGCAGGGGCGGCTACTGGGAAAAACTGTTTTTT
NA,NA,TRBV30,TRBJ2-1,CAWSLEGGHYNEQFF,TGTGCCTGGAGCCTAGAGGGAGGCCACTACAATGAGCAGTTCTTC
NA,TRBD1,TRBV11-2,TRBJ1-2,CASRLQGASYGYTF,TGTGCCAGCAGACTACAGGGGGCAAGCTATGGCTACACCTTC
once,NA,TRBV10-2,TRBJ1-1,CASRPGGINTEAFF,TGCGCCAGCAGGCCCGGAGGGATTAACACTGAAGCTTTCTTT
NA,TRBD1,TRBV5-6,TRBJ1-5,CASSQDRGNQPQHF,TGTGCCAGCAGCCAGGACAGGGGCAATCAGCCCCAGCATTTT
NA,NA,TRBV5-1,TRBJ2-2,CASSLTDYFTGELFF,TGCGCCAGCAGCCTTACGGACTACTTCACCGGGGAGCTGTTTTTT
NA,NA,TRBV9,TRBJ2-3,CASSVVTDTQYF,TGTGCCAGCAGCGTAGTCACAGATACGCAGTATTTT
NA,NA,TRBV12-5,TRBJ2-1,CASGFDGYNEQFF,TGTGCTAGTGGTTTCGACGGTTACAATGAGCAGTTCTTC
NA,NA,TRBV6-5,TRBJ2-7,CASSRQGGEQYF,TGTGCCAGCAGTCGACAGGGAGGCGAGCAGTACTTC